One T cell receptor (beta chain) is described in this entry. The sample holds one count of this clone. There is no known antigen for this receptor. Base-call qualities are not available, and no considerably larger clone is one nucleotide away. This sample stems from a study of naive CD8 T cells in extremely preterm neonates (dated by TCRdb to about 2017). Turning to the overall study: TCRbeta CDR3 repertoires of sorted naive CD8+ T cells were compared across four age groups: extremely preterm neonates, term neonates, young children and adults. Results the study describes overall, beyond this receptor: Preterm CDR3s were shorter, with fewer N additions and less junctional trimming, and were closer to germline than those of older groups. Preterm neonates shared more CDR3 nucleotide sequences (2.7%) than term neonates (0.4%), young children (approximately 0.03%) and adults (about 0.01%). Compared with all other age groups, preterm neonates showed significantly lower iChao1 richness (p < 0.05) along with an even clone distribution, indicating a less rich repertoire. Among the limitations the authors pointed out were a small sample size and productive template counts that varied across preterm samples. Prospective longitudinal studies of preterm and term neonates were called for by the authors so that T cell development could be tracked within individuals.

TCRbeta CDR3 regions were amplified from genomic DNA by a two-step, bias-controlled multiplex PCR. The multiplex PCR included primers specific for each TRBV and TRBJ gene segment. TCRbeta repertoire data were generated with the immunoSEQ Assay. Per the authors' processing: To merge closely related sequences, reads went through filtering and clustering using a relative-frequency ratio and a modified nearest-neighbor algorithm. IMGT annotation was the basis for assigning V, D and J genes to CDR3 sequences. Template counts were normalized for PCR amplification bias and quantified against synthetic TCR CDR3 analog sequences. Analyses were restricted to unique productive sequences, meaning in-frame CDR3 sequences without stop codons. Clonality, defined as 1 minus Pielou's evenness, and iChao1 richness were computed with the immunoSEQ Analyzer software. Statistical tests were run in JMP, with either Student's t-test or a non-parametric test chosen according to Shapiro-Wilk normality results. The table was pulled from immuneACCESS by TCRdb, which kept in-frame rearrangements only. Such tables lose some clones; where checked, under half of the loss comes from unresolved V genes, and the rest has no known cause. The V and J calls and the clone size are those of that table, but D and trimming were determined from the DNA. Across this sample there are approximately 7,500 clones, with about 98% seen only once. In total, the top ten clones hold around 0.36% of the sample.

Four or five elective full-term cesarean deliveries at roughly 36-42 weeks of gestation, with no labor and no rupture of membranes, were the source of the term cord blood. The study left out pregnancies involving fetal demise, active maternal HSV infection or known maternal HIV infection. A FACSAria III cell sorter was used to sort live, Annexin V-negative naive CD8+ T cells (CD3+CD8+CD45RA+CCR7+). Each sample yielded between roughly 19,000 and 110,000 sorted naive CD8+ T cells. Mixed venous-arterial cord blood was collected with preassembled standardized sampling kits. Cord blood was kept at room temperature and processed within 4 hours of collection. Ficoll-Paque density gradient centrifugation of diluted blood was used to isolate mononuclear cells. Before sorting, mononuclear cells were cryopreserved in about 10% DMSO plus 90% FBS and kept long term at -150 degrees C. Annexin V and antibodies against CD3, CD8, CCR7 and CD45RA were used to stain the thawed cells. The DNeasy Blood and Tissue Kit was used to extract genomic DNA from snap-frozen pellets of sorted cells.

Trimmed from V: 0 bases; trimmed from J: 4 bases; junction bases lacking a gene match: 10. The CDR3 holds 18 amino acids from the cysteine to the phenylalanine. Just the 54-base CDR3 DNA is kept, in frame starting at base 1. CDR1 and CDR2, looked up from the germline V gene, are SNHLY and FYNNEI. The receptor was isolated from a newborn in good health. Material for sequencing was naive CD8+ T cells from cord blood. The sequence links TRBV2 to TRBJ2-1, with 9 bases in between that match TRBD2. For the CDR3, the sequence is CASSEAPLLAGIYNEQFF. The DNA reads as follows: TGTGCCAGCAGTGAAGCGCCCCTACTAGCGGGCATTTACAATGAGCAGTTCTTC. When the CDR3 is completed using the reference TRBV2 and TRBJ2-1 genes on either side, the full variable domain is EPEVTQTPSHQVTQMGQEVILRCVPISNHLYFYWYRQILGQKVEFLVSFYNNEISEKSEIFDDQFSVERPDGSNFTLKIRSTKLEDSAMYFCASSEAPLLAGIYNEQFFGPGTRLTVL.